The next 2 T cell receptor beta chains were all read from a single sample in a study of radiation and T cells in renal cell carcinoma. Treatment of the sample: treatment-naive control, cytoreductive nephrectomy. Libraries were prepared by immunoSEQ multiplex PCR; TCRdb keeps only in-frame clonotypes and omits some of them. The sample carries about 12,000 clones, about 65% recorded once. The sequencing here drew on tumor tissue, taken from a patient whose treatment was nephrectomy without radiotherapy. These receptors all stem from a woman at least 80 years old with renal cell carcinoma.

The chain is built from TRBV28 and TRBJ1-5, with 7 bases lining up with TRBD1. The trim removed 6 bases at V and 2 bases at J, leaving 13 bases unmatched. Per the germline V gene, CDR1 is MDHEN and CDR2 is SYDVKM. The CDR3 contains 17 residues. CDR3 DNA sequence: TGTGCCAGCAGGAGACAGGGAATTGTGTATGGCAATCAGCCCCAGCATTTT. Its protein product is CASRRQGIVYGNQPQHF.

The rearrangement uses TRBV6-6 and TRBJ1-1; TRBD1 is a possible D gene (5 bases). The CDR3 is made up of 12 amino acids. V lost 5 bases to trimming and J lost 1 base, with 5 bases between them. Germline loops: CDR1 MNHNY, CDR2 SVGAGI (reference sequence). CDR3 nucleotide sequence: TGTGCCAGCAGTCAGGGGAACACTGAAGCTTTCTTT. This encodes CASSQGNTEAFF.